This is a list of T cell receptor beta chains from one sample in a study of identical twins. TCRdb recomputed calls from the 5' RACE reads with MiXCR, one row per CDR3 protein. Of around 510,000 distinct CDR3 sequences listed, roughly an eighth are singletons. The data were also submitted as part of a second study, on yellow fever vaccine responses in identical twins.

The specimen was CD4+ T cells sorted from blood. The source is a woman aged 18-35 years in good health. The CDR3 runs from the conserved cysteine through the conserved F or W. The order of the fields is D gene, V gene, J gene, clone size, CDR3 DNA, CDR3 protein. A D gene is named only where the DNA matches it firmly. Some rows have no size entry. The others give once, few or many, or a class for an expanded clone.

>.|TRBV5-1|TRBJ2-3|.
TGCGCCAGCAGCCCACGACAAACCACAGATACGCAGTATTTT
CASSPRQTTDTQYF
>.|TRBV6-2/TRBV6-3|TRBJ2-1|.
TGTGCCAGCAGTTATTGGGGTGGTGAGCAGTTCTTC
CASSYWGGEQFF
>.|TRBV21-1|TRBJ2-6|few
TGTGCCAGCAGCGGGACAGGGACACTTTCTTCTGGGGCCAACGTCCTGACTTTC
CASSGTGTLSSGANVLTF
>.|TRBV10-3|TRBJ2-1|many
TGTGCCATCAGTGGGCTACAGGGCGGTGAGCAGTTCTTC
CAISGLQGGEQFF
>.|TRBV27|TRBJ2-6|few
TGTGCCAGCAGTGCCTGGACAGCCCTCTTCTCTGGGGCCAACGTCCTGACTTTC
CASSAWTALFSGANVLTF
>TRBD1|TRBV5-1|TRBJ2-2|.
TGCGCCAGCAGCTTAGCGCCCGGACAGGGGCGGAACACCGGGGAGCTGTTTTTT
CASSLAPGQGRNTGELFF
>TRBD1|TRBV15|TRBJ2-4|few
TGTGCCACCAGCAGAGATCCCGGACAGGGTAACATTCAGTACTTC
CATSRDPGQGNIQYF
>TRBD1|TRBV11-1|TRBJ2-3|.
TGTGCCAGCAGTACACAGGGGGCCACAGATACGCAGTATTTT
CASSTQGATDTQYF
>.|TRBV21-1|TRBJ1-4|many
TGTGCCAGCAGCACGCAGAGACAGGGGGGGCGAGGGAAACTGTTTTTT
CASSTQRQGGRGKLFF
>.|TRBV29-1|TRBJ1-2|.
TGCAGCGGAGTCGAGGGGCCCGGCTACACCTTC
CSGVEGPGYTF
>TRBD1|TRBV27|TRBJ2-7|.
TGTGCCAGCAGTAGATCCGGGACAGGGGAAAATAAACAGTACTTC
CASSRSGTGENKQYF
>TRBD1|TRBV12-3/TRBV12-4|TRBJ2-1|many
TGTGCCAGCAACACACAGGGGGCGAATGAGCAGTTCTTC
CASNTQGANEQFF
>.|TRBV12-3/TRBV12-4|TRBJ1-2|.
TGTGCCAGCAGTCCATACGACAGCAACTATGGCTACACCTTC
CASSPYDSNYGYTF
>.|TRBV7-3|TRBJ2-1|few
TGTGCCAGCGGCGGGGCGGCCGGTGAGCAGTTCTTC
CASGGAAGEQFF
>TRBD2|TRBV6-2/TRBV6-3|TRBJ2-1|.
TGTGCCAGCAAAACGGGGATGGTAGCGGGAGGGCCGAATGAGCAGTTCTTC
CASKTGMVAGGPNEQFF
>TRBD2|TRBV6-1|TRBJ2-1|.
TGTGCCAGCACCCTCAGCGGCCTCGGAGCGGGAGGCGAGCAGTTCTTC
CASTLSGLGAGGEQFF
>.|TRBV30|TRBJ2-7|.
TGTGCCCTCGTCGGGACACGGACCCACTTC
CALVGTRTHF
>TRBD1|TRBV11-3|TRBJ2-7|.
TGTGCCAGCAGCTTAGGTGGACAGGGGGCGCTTAACGAGCAGTACTTC
CASSLGGQGALNEQYF
>.|TRBV18|TRBJ2-2|.
TGTGCCAGCTCACCACCGACCCGCACCGGGGAGCTGTTTTTT
CASSPPTRTGELFF
>.|TRBV4-1|TRBJ2-7|few
TGCGCCAGCAGCCAAGATGCAGCCTATTCCAGCTCCTACGAGCAGTACTTC
CASSQDAAYSSSYEQYF
>TRBD2|TRBV27|TRBJ2-3|few
TGTGCCAGCAGTTTATCTCCCGGACTAGCGGGCACAGATACGCAGTATTTT
CASSLSPGLAGTDTQYF
>TRBD2|TRBV6-2/TRBV6-3|TRBJ2-3|.
TGTGCCAGCAGTTACCGCGGGACTAGCGGGAGCGCCGCAGATACGCAGTATTTT
CASSYRGTSGSAADTQYF
>.|TRBV12-3/TRBV12-4|TRBJ1-1|few
TGTGCCAGCAGTCCCCAAATTCAGGGGTACACTGAAGCTTTCTTT
CASSPQIQGYTEAFF
>.|TRBV3-1|TRBJ2-3|.
TGTGCCAGCAGCCTCTGGGCTAGCCGACGGGATACGCAGTATTTT
CASSLWASRRDTQYF
>TRBD1|TRBV7-9|TRBJ2-2|few
TGTGCCAGCAGCTTCAGGGGGTATACCGGGGAGCTGTTTTTT
CASSFRGYTGELFF
>TRBD2|TRBV7-8|TRBJ2-3|many
TGTGCCAGCAGCCCTGCCGGGAGGGCCCCAGATACGCAGTATTTT
CASSPAGRAPDTQYF
>.|TRBV11-2|TRBJ2-1|many
TGTGCCAGCAGCTTCGCGGGCCTCAATGAGCAGTTCTTC
CASSFAGLNEQFF
>TRBD1|TRBV10-3|TRBJ2-5|.
TGTGCCATCAGCCCGCTCTTAGGACAGGCCCAAGAGACCCAGTACTTC
CAISPLLGQAQETQYF
>TRBD2|TRBV20-1|TRBJ2-3|many
TGCAGTGCTAGTAAGGGAGGGACTATCACAGATACGCAGTATTTT
CSASKGGTITDTQYF
>.|TRBV2|TRBJ2-5|.
TGTGCCAGCAGTGCAGGGGTGCAAGAGACCCAGTACTTC
CASSAGVQETQYF
>.|TRBV18|TRBJ2-3|many
TGTGCCAGCTCACCATCCCAGAAGGGCACAGATACGCAGTATTTT
CASSPSQKGTDTQYF
>.|TRBV25-1|TRBJ2-1|few
TGTGCCAGCAGTGAAGGGGTAGCGGAGGTGTACAATGAGCAGTTCTTC
CASSEGVAEVYNEQFF
>.|TRBV6-1|TRBJ1-2|.
TGTGCCATCAGGGGTGCTTCTAACTATGGCTACACCTTC
CAIRGASNYGYTF
>.|TRBV6-8|TRBJ2-4|few
TGTGCCAGCAGCGGACGGAAAAACATTCAGTACTTC
CASSGRKNIQYF
>.|TRBV7-8|TRBJ2-7|many
TGTGCCAGCAGCTCTCTAGACTCGGGACCGTACGAGCAGTACTTC
CASSSLDSGPYEQYF
>TRBD2|TRBV3-1|TRBJ2-2|many
TGTGCCAGCAGCCAAGGGGTCCCAGCGGGAGGGCCCCTCCCTTGCACCGGGGAGCTGTTTTTT
CASSQGVPAGGPLPCTGELFF
>TRBD1|TRBV20-1|TRBJ2-3|.
TGCAGTTCTATTGTTGGACAGGGAGCCACAGATACGCAGTATTTT
CSSIVGQGATDTQYF
>.|TRBV28|TRBJ1-5|.
TGTGCCAGCAGTCCTGGGAGGCGTCAGCCCCAGCATTTT
CASSPGRRQPQHF
>TRBD2|TRBV4-2|TRBJ2-3|many
TGTGCCAGCAGCCAAGCTGGGACTAGTACAAGCACAGATACGCAGTATTTT
CASSQAGTSTSTDTQYF
>.|TRBV29-1|TRBJ2-5|.
TGCAGCGTTGATTCTGTAGCGGACGAAGAGACCCAGTACTTC
CSVDSVADEETQYF
>.|TRBV7-9|TRBJ2-1|.
TGTGCCAGCAGCCCTCCGAGCCTGATTGAGCAGTTCTTC
CASSPPSLIEQFF
>TRBD2|TRBV7-2|TRBJ2-7|.
TGTGCCAGCAGCTCCGGTAGCGGGAGCGGTTACGAGCAGTACTTC
CASSSGSGSGYEQYF
>.|TRBV20-1|TRBJ2-1|many
TGCAGTGCTAGAGGTGGGGGAGTATACAATGAGCAGTTCTTC
CSARGGGVYNEQFF
>TRBD1|TRBV6-1|TRBJ2-7|many
TGTGCCAGCAGACAACCGGGACAGGGAGGTGAGCAGTACTTC
CASRQPGQGGEQYF
>.|TRBV28|TRBJ2-3|few
TGTGCCAGCAGTAACCTTAAAAATACGCAGTATTTT
CASSNLKNTQYF
>.|TRBV5-5|TRBJ2-1|many
TGTGCCAGCAGCTACCCTCTATGGGGCAATGAGCAGTTCTTC
CASSYPLWGNEQFF